Listed here are 28 T cell receptor beta chains from one sample, sequenced in a study of quantifying T cell responses using KT2 cells. On the study more broadly: Reverse transcription used primers in the TCR alpha and beta constant regions.

A single-stranded UMI oligo with SP2 sequence was ligated to cDNA 3' ends. An equimolar mix of RC1.1 and RC1.2 primed the beta chain across TRBC1 and TRBC2. From the UMI-ligation and nested PCR reads, TCRdb called clonotypes with MiXCR, one entry per CDR3 protein. The sample lists tens of thousands of distinct CDR3 sequences, around 10% occurring once. The specimen was PBMCs spiked with cells of the T cell clone KT2. The receptors derive from a human donor.

This clonotype was found many times. The chain has TRBV28 and TRBJ1-5, with D possibly being TRBD1 (5 bases). The germline gives CDR1 MDHEN, CDR2 SYDVKM. V was shortened by 5 bases and J by 3 bases, with 17 bases between the two germline ends. The CDR3 is made up of 16 amino acids. As DNA, the CDR3 is TGTGCCAGCAGTCCGACCGGGAGACAGCTCAATCAGCCCCAGCATTTT. Its protein is CASSPTGRQLNQPQHF.

This clonotype has more than one count but fewer than ten. The chain has TRBV28 and TRBJ1-1; D not certain. The CDR3 contains 15 residues. Germline V gene lookup returns CDR1 MDHEN and CDR2 SYDVKM. Trimming shortened V by 4 bases and J by 3 bases, and 15 bases separated the two germline ends. CDR3 amino acids: CASSSPGSEDTEAFF. The CDR3 coding sequence is TGTGCCAGCAGTTCGCCGGGGTCGGAAGACACTGAAGCTTTCTTT.

This clonotype was seen only a few times. V and J are TRBV16 and TRBJ1-1, with 10 bases matching TRBD1. Looked up from germline, CDR1 is KGHSY and CDR2 is FQNENV. J was trimmed by 2 bases and V by 4 bases; bases with no gene match: 4. The CDR3 runs 15 residues. CDR3 sequence (DNA): TGTGCCAGCAGCCGCGGACAGGGGGGAAACACTGAAGCTTTCTTT. Residues: CASSRGQGGNTEAFF.

This clonotype was seen more than once but under ten times. The V call is TRBV6-5, the J call TRBJ2-2; 7 bases agree with TRBD1. Germline V gene sequence: CDR1 MNHEY, CDR2 SVGAGI. CDR3 size: 16 residues. The V and J ends lost 2 bases and 3 bases, in that order; junction bases with no gene match: 6. CDR3 in DNA: TGTGCCAGCAGTTACGCACCCACAGGGGACACCGGGGAGCTGTTTTTT. Protein product: CASSYAPTGDTGELFF.

The chain recombines TRBV4-1 with TRBJ2-1; D unclear. This CDR3 has 19 amino acids. V gave up 1 base and J gave up 6 bases, with 25 bases separating them. CDR1 MGHRA and CDR2 YSYEKL come from the germline V gene. The CDR3 region has the DNA TGCGCCAGCAGCCAAGCGCTGCAGGCACCCCTGGGGAAATCCAATGAGCAGTTCTTC. It yields the protein CASSQALQAPLGKSNEQFF.

The rearrangement links TRBV10-3 to TRBJ2-4; no clear D gene. The CDR3 sequence is 13 residues long. Germline CDR1 and CDR2: ENHRY and SYGVKD. Trimming left V 2 bases short and J 8 bases short, with 10 bases between. DNA for the CDR3: TGTGCCATCAGTGAGCCCGGACGGGACATTCAGTACTTC. It encodes CAISEPGRDIQYF.

The chain carries TRBV30 and TRBJ2-3; 8 bases fit TRBD2. Unmatched junction bases numbered 3, after V lost 0 bases and J lost 1 base. The CDR3 sequence is 15 residues long. Per germline, CDR1 GTSNPN and CDR2 SVGIG (reference sequence). CDR3 protein: CAWSVAGGRTDTQYF. The CDR3 DNA sequence: TGTGCCTGGAGTGTGGCGGGGGGACGCACAGATACGCAGTATTTT.

This clonotype came up many times. The chain carries TRBV10-3 and TRBJ2-7; no firm D call. Trimming cost V 0 bases and J 9 bases, with 15 bases left between them. The length of the CDR3 is 14 residues. The germline V gene encodes CDR1 ENHRY and CDR2 SYGVKD. The DNA for the CDR3 is TGTGCCATCAGTGAGTCTGGTACACCCCTCGGGCAGTACTTC. This codes for CAISESGTPLGQYF.

This clonotype was recorded many times. CDR3 DNA sequence: TGTGCCATCAGTGGGACAGCGGGAGGGATAGATACGCAGTATTTT. This codes for CAISGTAGGIDTQYF. The chain is built from TRBV10-3 and TRBJ2-3, with TRBD2 identical over 10 bases. The CDR3 runs to 15 residues. CDR1 and CDR2 (germline): ENHRY, SYGVKD. The ends lost 4 bases at V and 5 bases at J; junction bases unmatched: 6.

This clonotype came up a few times. V and J are TRBV3-1 and TRBJ1-1; no reliable D call. The V end lost 4 bases, the J end lost 2 bases, and 8 bases lay between the germline ends. The germline V gene has CDR1 LGHDT and CDR2 YNNKEL (reference sequence). This CDR3 contains 13 residues. As DNA, the CDR3 is TGTGCCAGCAGCCCCCGTCCCAACACTGAAGCTTTCTTT. This sequence encodes CASSPRPNTEAFF.

This clonotype was detected many times. The chain employs TRBV24-1 and TRBJ2-7; 9 bases are shared with TRBD2. The CDR3 has 13 residues. In germline, CDR1 is KGHDR, CDR2 SFDVKD. The trim removed 4 bases at V and 7 bases at J, leaving 4 bases unmatched. The CDR3 reads CATSEREGREQYF. The CDR3 DNA sequence: TGTGCCACCAGTGAGCGGGAGGGACGTGAGCAGTACTTC.

The rearrangement uses TRBV30 and TRBJ1-2, with D unresolved. This CDR3 spans 15 amino acids. The germline V and J ends were trimmed by 0 bases and 3 bases, with 14 bases remaining between them. The germline CDR1 and CDR2 sequences are GTSNPN and SVGIG (reference sequence). This CDR3 is CAWSVGTDEYYGYTF. The DNA for the CDR3 is TGTGCCTGGAGTGTAGGTACAGACGAATACTATGGCTACACCTTC.

A few counts support this clonotype. The chain links TRBV11-2 to TRBJ2-6; D remains unclear. V was shortened by 5 bases and J by 0 bases, with 8 bases between the two germline ends. This CDR3 contains 15 residues. The germline V gene has CDR1 SGHAT and CDR2 FQNNGV. The CDR3 spells CASSPVYSGANVLTF. The CDR3 DNA sequence: TGTGCCAGCAGCCCCGTGTACTCTGGGGCCAACGTCCTGACTTTC.

V gene TRBV12-3 or TRBV12-4 combines with J gene TRBJ2-7; D remains ambiguous. This CDR3 region has 11 residues. Trimming cost V 3 bases and J 5 bases, with 5 bases left between them. The CDR3 reads CASSFLDEQYF. The DNA of the CDR3 is TGTGCCAGCAGTTTCTTGGACGAGCAGTACTTC.

A few counts support this clonotype. The chain uses TRBV12-3 or TRBV12-4 and TRBJ2-7; D not resolved. The CDR3 runs to 13 residues. V dropped 5 bases and J dropped 3 bases, with 11 bases sitting between them. The CDR3 loop reads CASSPDVRYEQYF. The CDR3 DNA is TGTGCCAGCAGTCCGGACGTGCGCTACGAGCAGTACTTC.

There are many counts of this clonotype. This sequence joins TRBV2 and TRBJ1-1; D gene unclear. V lost 6 bases, J lost 1 base, and 9 bases lay in between. The germline gives CDR1 SNHLY, CDR2 FYNNEI. The CDR3 is 13 amino acids. The chain's CDR3 is CASRVNRNTEAFF. The CDR3 DNA sequence: TGTGCCAGCAGGGTAAACAGGAACACTGAAGCTTTCTTT.

This clonotype has only a few counts. The chain has TRBV7-9 and TRBJ2-2; TRBD2 matches at 8 bases. The CDR3 extends over 16 amino acids. Germline CDR1 is SEHNR and CDR2 is FQNEAQ (reference sequence). Germline trimming cut 2 bases from V and 4 bases from J; bases unmatched to any gene: 6. This CDR3 reads CASSLPGTSGTGELFF. CDR3 bases: TGTGCCAGCAGCTTACCCGGGACTAGTGGCACCGGGGAGCTGTTTTTT.

This clonotype was counted between two and nine times. This chain uses TRBV10-1 with TRBJ2-5; D not resolved. Trimming left V 2 bases short and J 5 bases short, with 9 bases between. The CDR3 extends over 13 amino acids. The germline gives CDR1 WNHNN, CDR2 SYGVQD (reference sequence). The CDR3 spells CASSETLGETQYF. Here the CDR3 DNA reads TGCGCCAGCAGTGAGACACTGGGGGAGACCCAGTACTTC.

This rearrangement joins TRBV20-1 to TRBJ2-7, with 7 bases aligning to TRBD2. Germline CDR1 DFQATT, CDR2 SNEGSKA (reference sequence). The CDR3 spans 15 residues. Losses at the gene ends were 3 bases for V and 3 bases for J; bases not matched to a gene: 11. The CDR3 region is CSASPPGGSNYEQYF. As DNA, the CDR3 is TGCAGTGCTAGCCCGCCTGGCGGGAGCAACTACGAGCAGTACTTC.

This clonotype was seen a few times. The chain carries TRBV2 and TRBJ2-6, with TRBD1 as a possible D gene (5 bases). There are 20 residues in the CDR3. Germline loops: CDR1 SNHLY, CDR2 FYNNEI. V was clipped by 4 bases and J by 0 bases, with 22 bases between them. For the CDR3, the DNA is TGTGCCAGCAGTGGGGATGGGGCGCCCAACCAGGTCTCTGGGGCCAACGTCCTGACTTTC. Translation gives CASSGDGAPNQVSGANVLTF.

This chain joins TRBV28 and TRBJ1-2; 8 positions agree with TRBD1. Germline assignment: CDR1 MDHEN and CDR2 SYDVKM. The length of the CDR3 is 13 residues. Germline trimming cut 6 bases from V and 4 bases from J; bases unmatched to any gene: 4. Written as DNA, the CDR3 is TGTGCCAGCAGCCTAACAGGGGGCTATGGCTACACCTTC. Translated: CASSLTGGYGYTF.

This clonotype was seen ten or more times. This rearrangement joins TRBV29-1 to TRBJ2-5; 9 bases line up with TRBD1. The CDR3 extends over 14 amino acids. V lost 6 bases to trimming and J lost 5 bases; unmatched junction nucleotides: 10. CDR1 is SQVTM, CDR2 ANQGSEA, per germline. CDR3 coding DNA: TGCAGCGTCATCCCCCGGGACAGGGCGGAGACCCAGTACTTC. Translated: CSVIPRDRAETQYF.

This clonotype was counted ten times or more. J is TRBJ2-5 and V is TRBV7-2; 9 nucleotides line up with TRBD2. CDR3 size: 16 residues. J was trimmed by 7 bases and V by 6 bases; bases with no gene match: 15. Germline V lookup: CDR1 SGHTA, CDR2 FQGNSA. The CDR3 DNA sequence: TGTGCCAGCAGTTTTTCATCAGCGGGAGGCGGAGGGACCCAGTACTTC. Its translation: CASSFSSAGGGGTQYF.

The chain combines TRBV7-2 with TRBJ2-5, with a weak D call TRBD1 (6 bases). Germline V gives CDR1 SGHTA, CDR2 FQGNSA. This CDR3 spans 14 amino acids. V was shortened by 5 bases and J by 2 bases, with 12 bases between the two germline ends. CDR3: CASSKLGQQETQYF. CDR3 DNA: TGTGCCAGCAGCAAACTGGGACAACAAGAGACCCAGTACTTC.

This clonotype came up a few times. The chain combines TRBV7-6 with TRBJ2-3; TRBD1 aligns across 10 bases. The CDR3 has 16 amino acids. Germline V gene lookup returns CDR1 SGHVS and CDR2 FNYEAQ. J gave up 0 bases and V 8 bases, and 8 bases lay outside the gene matches. CDR3 residues: CASSRDRGGSTDTQYF. CDR3 nucleotide sequence: TGTGCCAGCTCAAGGGACAGGGGTGGGAGCACAGATACGCAGTATTTT.

The chain has TRBV6-6 and TRBJ2-2; 10 bases align to TRBD2. V lost 5 bases to trimming and J lost 5 bases; unmatched junction nucleotides: 2. Germline V gene data show CDR1 as MNHNY and CDR2 as SVGAGI (reference sequence). The CDR3 contains 14 residues. CDR3 sequence reads: CASSPSGRTGELFF. The CDR3 bases are TGTGCCAGCAGTCCTAGCGGGAGAACCGGGGAGCTGTTTTTT.

The chain is built from TRBV9 and TRBJ2-3, with unresolved D. The germline V and J ends were trimmed by 0 bases and 4 bases, with 3 bases remaining between them. The CDR3 extends over 12 amino acids. Looked up from germline, CDR1 is SGDLS and CDR2 is YYNGEE. The CDR3 bases are TGTGCCAGCAGCGTAGGGCCAGATACGCAGTATTTT. Its translation: CASSVGPDTQYF.

This clonotype occurred a few times. The chain combines TRBV12-3 or TRBV12-4 with TRBJ1-4; 7 bases are a match to TRBD1. The CDR3 has 17 amino acids. J lost 7 bases, V lost 4 bases, and 15 bases had no gene match. The CDR3 is CASSSRILGQDFEKLFF. The CDR3 DNA sequence: TGTGCCAGCAGTTCCCGGATTTTAGGACAGGATTTTGAAAAACTGTTTTTT.